This TCR beta chain is drawn from a study of cytomegalovirus exposure and HLA in healthy donors. The CDR3 runs to 14 residues. The ends were cut back, 2 bases at V and 3 bases at J, with 9 bases in the middle. The germline V gene encodes CDR1 SEHNR and CDR2 FQNEAQ (reference sequence). Researchers ran the PCR with 60 Vbeta and 13 Jbeta primers. Produced via immunoSEQ multiplex PCR; TCRdb's table is partial and in-frame only. The sample includes 150,000 to 200,000 clones, about 59% of them seen just once. This chain uses TRBV7-9 with TRBJ2-3; D possibly corresponds to TRBD2 (6 bases). The receptor was isolated from a man in his forties in good health and CMV-seronegative. The sequenced sample was PBMCs. CDR3 in DNA: TGTGCCAGCAGCTTAAGACTAGAAACAGATACGCAGTATTTT. Its translation: CASSLRLETDTQYF.